This paragraph covers one TCR beta chain sequence. Antigen specificity is unknown. Treatment of the sample: approximately nine-day PBMC culture with coronavirus spike peptide pools or control peptides (ViraFEST assay). This CDR3 comprises 14 residues. Trimming left V 7 bases short and J 4 bases short, with 16 bases between. The germline gives CDR1 SNHLY, CDR2 FYNNEI. Oncomine TCR Beta short-read sequencing was applied to DNA from cultured CD4+ T cells. MiXCR, applied by TCRdb to the PCR reads, yields one record per CDR3 protein. The sample carries fewer than 10,000 distinct CDR3 sequences, 30% to 45% recorded once. The source of the sample is a study of vaccination and CD4 T cells after COVID-19. Study summary: From HCoV-229E, HCoV-OC43, HCoV-NL63 and SARS-CoV-2, overlapping spike peptides were used to stimulate the cells.

General study points: There was no significant change from around 21 to 38 median reactive clonotypes.

Sequencing was performed on CD4+ T cells from blood, cultured in vitro. This sequence was found in a human donor who had recovered from COVID-19. V is TRBV2 and J is TRBJ1-1, with D uncertain. CDR3 bases: TGTGCCAGCACCCCATCTCGCGGGAGCACTGAAGCTTTCTTT. Protein sequence: CASTPSRGSTEAFF.